The rows below give T cell receptor beta chains drawn from one sample of a study of CD8 T cells in Susac syndrome. Using its own MiXCR run on the immunoSEQ multiplex PCR reads, TCRdb lists one record per CDR3 protein. The table has fewer than 85,000 distinct CDR3 sequences, 94% seen once. Sequenced: CD8+ T cells from PBMCs. Receptors were obtained from a human donor with Susac syndrome. The CDR3 runs from the conserved cysteine through the conserved F or W. A D gene is named only where the DNA matches it firmly. The listing skips clone size in some rows; elsewhere it reads once, few, many or a size class.

>few|TRBV5-1|NA|TRBJ2-2
CASSFGGELFF
TGTGCCAGTAGTTTCGGCGGGGAGCTGTTTTTT
>NA|TRBV19|NA|TRBJ2-1
CASSIARGNEQFF
TGTGCCAGTAGTATAGCTAGGGGTAATGAGCAGTTCTTC
>NA|TRBV5-1|NA|TRBJ1-2
CASSPRGGEDGYTF
TGCGCCAGCAGCCCCCGGGGGGGGGAAGATGGCTACACCTTC
>NA|TRBV3-1|NA|TRBJ1-5
CASSQEAGGNQPQHF
TGTGCCAGCAGCCAAGAGGCAGGGGGCAATCAGCCCCAGCATTTT
>NA|TRBV27|NA|TRBJ1-4
CASTSPGEKLFF
TGTGCCAGCACCTCCCCAGGGGAAAAACTGTTTTTT
>NA|TRBV5-1|NA|TRBJ1-5
CASSPDPRGQPQHF
TGCGCCAGCAGCCCGGACCCTAGGGGTCAGCCCCAGCATTTT
>NA|TRBV9|NA|TRBJ1-1
CASSGMTGTGAEAFF
TGTGCCAGCAGCGGGATGACAGGTACCGGCGCTGAAGCTTTCTTT
>NA|TRBV15|NA|TRBJ1-5
CATSSGLGQPQHF
TGTGCCACCAGCAGTGGGCTGGGTCAGCCCCAGCATTTT
>NA|TRBV2|NA|TRBJ1-2
CASSEGRVDPAGYTF
TGTGCCAGCAGTGAGGGCAGGGTGGATCCAGCTGGCTACACCTTC
>NA|TRBV29-1|NA|TRBJ2-7
CSVVFARDRSYEQYF
TGCAGCGTTGTATTTGCCCGCGACAGGTCATACGAGCAGTACTTC
>NA|TRBV5-1|TRBD1|TRBJ1-6
CASSLGLYRGINSPLHF
TGCGCCAGCAGCCTTGGATTATACAGGGGGATCAATTCACCCCTCCACTTT
>NA|TRBV19|TRBD1|TRBJ2-1
CASSPRGRNEQFF
TGTGCCAGTTCCCCCAGGGGGCGCAATGAGCAGTTCTTC
>NA|TRBV5-6|TRBD2|TRBJ2-1
CASSPGGYDEQFF
TGTGCCAGCAGCCCGGGAGGGTACGATGAGCAGTTCTTC
>NA|TRBV7-9|NA|TRBJ2-7
CASSLGPSYEQYF
TGTGCCAGCAGCTTGGGTCCATCCTACGAGCAGTACTTC
>NA|TRBV20-1|TRBD1|TRBJ2-7
CSARDLGTASYEQYF
TGCAGTGCTAGAGATCTAGGGACAGCCTCCTACGAGCAGTACTTC
>NA|TRBV7-9|NA|TRBJ2-5
CASSLPGGGQQETQYF
TGTGCCAGCAGCCTCCCGGGCGGGGGCCAACAAGAGACCCAGTACTTC
>NA|TRBV7-9|TRBD1|TRBJ2-2
CASRRDRGGYTGELFF
TGTGCCAGCAGACGGGACAGGGGAGGTTACACCGGGGAGCTGTTTTTT
>NA|TRBV7-6|NA|TRBJ2-7
CASSPPDSRREQYF
TGTGCCAGCAGCCCCCCGGACAGTAGGCGGGAGCAGTACTTC
>NA|TRBV28|NA|TRBJ1-5
CASSLTVGGNQPQHF
TGTGCCAGCAGTCTGACGGTCGGAGGCAATCAGCCCCAGCATTTT
>NA|TRBV7-8|NA|TRBJ1-4
CASRSGGPNEKLFF
TGTGCCAGCCGATCGGGGGGGCCTAATGAAAAACTGTTTTTT
>NA|TRBV9|NA|TRBJ2-1
CASSVGRGLEERGSDEQFF
TGTGCCAGCAGCGTAGGTAGGGGGTTGGAAGAGAGGGGGAGTGATGAGCAGTTCTTC
>once|TRBV3-1|NA|TRBJ2-7
CASSQVDADRAGVHEQYF
TGTGCCAGCAGCCAAGTGGACGCCGACCGCGCAGGGGTCCACGAGCAGTACTTC
>NA|TRBV20-1|NA|TRBJ2-1
CSAQGPRGYEQFF
TGCAGTGCTCAGGGACCGAGGGGCTATGAGCAGTTCTTC
>NA|TRBV20-1|NA|TRBJ2-7
CSARDRDASYEQYF
TGCAGTGCTAGAGATAGGGACGCCTCCTACGAGCAGTACTTC
>once|TRBV9|NA|TRBJ2-5
CASSSRTEETQYF
TGTGCCAGCAGCTCCAGGACTGAAGAGACCCAGTACTTC
>NA|TRBV9|TRBD1|TRBJ1-2
CASSVAFSTGRSYGYTF
TGTGCCAGCAGCGTAGCCTTTTCGACAGGGAGGTCTTATGGCTACACCTTC
>NA|TRBV20-1|NA|TRBJ2-7
CSARDVSGRDNEQYF
TGCAGTGCTAGAGATGTTTCAGGCAGGGACAACGAGCAGTACTTC
>NA|TRBV7-9|TRBD1|TRBJ2-1
CASSPGTGGAEQFF
TGTGCCAGCAGCCCAGGGACAGGTGGTGCTGAGCAGTTCTTC
>NA|TRBV2|NA|TRBJ2-5
CASMGAQETQYF
TGTGCCAGCATGGGGGCACAAGAGACCCAGTACTTC
>NA|TRBV29-1|NA|TRBJ2-7
CSVEDTSQGYEQYF
TGCAGCGTTGAAGATACCTCTCAAGGCTACGAGCAGTACTTC
>NA|TRBV11-2|NA|TRBJ1-2
CASSSIPGLRSGYTF
TGTGCCAGCAGCTCCATCCCGGGACTTAGAAGTGGCTACACCTTC
>NA|TRBV5-1|TRBD1|TRBJ2-7
CASSPGTGGGYEQYF
TGCGCCAGCAGCCCTGGGACAGGGGGAGGCTACGAGCAGTACTTC
>NA|TRBV4-3|NA|TRBJ2-5
CASSQDRGPEETQYF
TGCGCCAGCAGCCAAGATCGGGGACCCGAGGAGACCCAGTACTTC
>NA|TRBV6-4|NA|TRBJ2-1
CASSELPSSYNEQFF
TGTGCCAGCAGTGAGTTACCCAGCTCCTACAATGAGCAGTTCTTC
>NA|TRBV9|NA|TRBJ2-5
CASSVPDAQETQYF
TGTGCCAGCAGCGTACCTGATGCTCAAGAGACCCAGTACTTC
>NA|TRBV14|TRBD1|TRBJ2-5
CASSQDHRDRGQETQYF
TGTGCCAGCAGCCAAGATCACCGGGACAGGGGCCAAGAGACCCAGTACTTC